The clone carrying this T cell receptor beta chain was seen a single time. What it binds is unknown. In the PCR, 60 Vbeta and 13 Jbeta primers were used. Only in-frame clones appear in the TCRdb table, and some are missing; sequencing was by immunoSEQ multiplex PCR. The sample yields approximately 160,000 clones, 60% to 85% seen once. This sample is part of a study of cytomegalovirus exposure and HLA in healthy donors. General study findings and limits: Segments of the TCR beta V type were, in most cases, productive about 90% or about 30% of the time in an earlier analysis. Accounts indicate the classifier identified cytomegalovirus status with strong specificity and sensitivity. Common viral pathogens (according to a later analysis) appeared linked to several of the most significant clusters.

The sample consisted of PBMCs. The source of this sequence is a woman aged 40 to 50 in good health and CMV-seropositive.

DNA of the CDR3: TGTGCCAGCAGCTTGAATCCGGGAACCGGGGAGCTGTTTTTT. Translation gives CASSLNPGTGELFF. The chain recombines TRBV11-2 with TRBJ2-2; tentative D call: TRBD2 (5 bases). Germline CDR1 SGHAT, CDR2 FQNNGV. Trimming took off 3 bases at V and 5 bases at J, with 10 bases between the two ends. This CDR3 is 14 amino acids long.